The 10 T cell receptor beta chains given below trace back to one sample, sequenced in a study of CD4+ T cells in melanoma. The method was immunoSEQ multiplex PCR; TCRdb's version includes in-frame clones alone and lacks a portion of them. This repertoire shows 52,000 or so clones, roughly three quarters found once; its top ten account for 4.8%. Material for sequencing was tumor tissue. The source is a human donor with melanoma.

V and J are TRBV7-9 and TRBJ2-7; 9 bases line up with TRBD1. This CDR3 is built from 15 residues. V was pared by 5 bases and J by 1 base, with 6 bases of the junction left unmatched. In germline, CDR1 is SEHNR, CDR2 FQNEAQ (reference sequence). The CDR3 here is CASSVTGGPSYEQYF. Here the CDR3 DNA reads TGTGCCAGCAGCGTAACAGGGGGCCCGTCCTACGAGCAGTACTTC.

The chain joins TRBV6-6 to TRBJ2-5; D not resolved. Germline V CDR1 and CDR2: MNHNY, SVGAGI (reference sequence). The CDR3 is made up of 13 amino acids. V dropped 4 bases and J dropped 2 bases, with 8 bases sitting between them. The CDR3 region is CASSSYGQETQYF. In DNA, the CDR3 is TGTGCCAGCAGTTCCTATGGTCAAGAGACCCAGTACTTC.

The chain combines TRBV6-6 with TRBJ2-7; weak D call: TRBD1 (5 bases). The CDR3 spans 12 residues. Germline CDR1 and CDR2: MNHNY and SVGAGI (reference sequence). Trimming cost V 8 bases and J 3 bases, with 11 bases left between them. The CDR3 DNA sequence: TGTGCCAGCCATGGCAGGGTCTACGAGCAGTACTTC. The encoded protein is CASHGRVYEQYF.

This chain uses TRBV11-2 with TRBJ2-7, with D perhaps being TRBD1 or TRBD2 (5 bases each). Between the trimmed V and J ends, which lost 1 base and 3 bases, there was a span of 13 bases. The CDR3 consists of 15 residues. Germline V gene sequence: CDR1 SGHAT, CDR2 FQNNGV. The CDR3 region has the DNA TGTGCCAGCAGCTTAGGTCGGCAGGGAGTCTACGAGCAGTACTTC. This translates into CASSLGRQGVYEQYF.

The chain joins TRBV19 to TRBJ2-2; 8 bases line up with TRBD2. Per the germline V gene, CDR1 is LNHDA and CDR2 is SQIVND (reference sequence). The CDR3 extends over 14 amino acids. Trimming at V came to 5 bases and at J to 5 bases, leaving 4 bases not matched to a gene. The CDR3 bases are TGTGCCAGTAGTTCTCCGGGGGGGACCGGGGAGCTGTTTTTT. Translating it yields CASSSPGGTGELFF.

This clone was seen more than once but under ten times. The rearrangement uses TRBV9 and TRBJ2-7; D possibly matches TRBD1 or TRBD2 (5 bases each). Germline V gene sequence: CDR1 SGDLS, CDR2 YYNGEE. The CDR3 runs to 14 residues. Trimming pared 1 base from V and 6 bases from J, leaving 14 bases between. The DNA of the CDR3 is TGTGCCAGCAGCGTATTCCCAGGGACGGGCGAGCAGTACTTC. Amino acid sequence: CASSVFPGTGEQYF.

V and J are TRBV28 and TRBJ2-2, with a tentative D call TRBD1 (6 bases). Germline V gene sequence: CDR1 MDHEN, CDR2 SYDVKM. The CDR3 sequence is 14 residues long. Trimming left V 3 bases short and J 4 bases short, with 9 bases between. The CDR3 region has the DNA TGTGCCAGCAGTTTTGAAGGGGGCACCGGGGAGCTGTTTTTT. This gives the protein CASSFEGGTGELFF.

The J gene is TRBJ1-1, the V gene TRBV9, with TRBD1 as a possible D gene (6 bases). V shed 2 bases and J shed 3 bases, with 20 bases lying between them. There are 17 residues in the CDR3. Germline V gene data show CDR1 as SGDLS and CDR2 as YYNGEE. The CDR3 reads CASSVVGGRGLDTEAFF. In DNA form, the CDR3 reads TGTGCCAGCAGCGTGGTGGGAGGGCGGGGGCTGGACACTGAAGCTTTCTTT.

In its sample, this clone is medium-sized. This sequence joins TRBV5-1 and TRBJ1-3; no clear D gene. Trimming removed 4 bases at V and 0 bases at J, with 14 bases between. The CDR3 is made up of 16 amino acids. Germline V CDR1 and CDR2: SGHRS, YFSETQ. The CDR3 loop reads CASSASVQSSGNTIYF. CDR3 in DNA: TGCGCCAGCAGCGCATCGGTTCAGAGCTCTGGAAACACCATATATTTT. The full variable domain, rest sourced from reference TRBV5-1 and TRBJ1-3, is KAGVTQTPRYLIKTRGQQVTLSCSPISGHRSVSWYQQTPGQGLQFLFEYFSETQRNKGNFPGRFSGRQFSNSRSEMNVSTLELGDSALYLCASSASVQSSGNTIYFGEGSWLTVV.

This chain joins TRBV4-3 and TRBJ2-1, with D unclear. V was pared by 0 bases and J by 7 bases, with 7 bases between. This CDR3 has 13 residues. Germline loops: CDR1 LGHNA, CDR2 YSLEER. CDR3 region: CASSQDSLNEQFF. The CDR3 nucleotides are TGCGCCAGCAGCCAAGATTCTCTAAATGAGCAGTTCTTC.